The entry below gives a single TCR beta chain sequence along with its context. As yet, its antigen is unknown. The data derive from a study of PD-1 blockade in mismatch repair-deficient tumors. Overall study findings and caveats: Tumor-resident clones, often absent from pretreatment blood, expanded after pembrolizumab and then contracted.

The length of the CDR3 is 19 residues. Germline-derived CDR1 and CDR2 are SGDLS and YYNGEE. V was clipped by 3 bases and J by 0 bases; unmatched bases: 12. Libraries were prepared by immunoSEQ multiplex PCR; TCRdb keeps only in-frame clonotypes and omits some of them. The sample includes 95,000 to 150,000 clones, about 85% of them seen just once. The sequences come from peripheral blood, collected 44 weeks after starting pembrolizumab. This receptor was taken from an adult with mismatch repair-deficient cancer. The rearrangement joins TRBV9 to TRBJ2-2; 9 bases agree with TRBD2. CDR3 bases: TGTGCCAGCAGCGCGAGGACTAGCGCCCTTCTAACGAACACCGGGGAGCTGTTTTTT. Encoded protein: CASSARTSALLTNTGELFF.